This TCR beta chain derives from a study of CD8 T cells in Susac syndrome. Reverse transcription of about 0.5 to 1 ug RNA was carried out with random hexamers. TCRdb itself ran the immunoSEQ multiplex PCR reads through MiXCR, one entry per CDR3 protein. Among fewer than 80,000 distinct CDR3 sequences, roughly 94% were seen once, and the ten largest hold about 0.52%. This CDR3 has 16 residues. CDR1 is SGHKS, CDR2 YYEKEE, per germline (reference sequence). V lost 4 bases, J lost 4 bases, and 18 bases lay in between. The chain has TRBV5-5 and TRBJ2-1; no firm D call. Sequenced sample: CD8+ T cells from PBMCs. This receptor was taken from a human donor with Susac syndrome. CDR3 protein: CASSPTGATLYNEQFF. CDR3 in DNA: TGTGCCAGCAGCCCCACCGGAGCCACCTTGTACAATGAGCAGTTCTTC.